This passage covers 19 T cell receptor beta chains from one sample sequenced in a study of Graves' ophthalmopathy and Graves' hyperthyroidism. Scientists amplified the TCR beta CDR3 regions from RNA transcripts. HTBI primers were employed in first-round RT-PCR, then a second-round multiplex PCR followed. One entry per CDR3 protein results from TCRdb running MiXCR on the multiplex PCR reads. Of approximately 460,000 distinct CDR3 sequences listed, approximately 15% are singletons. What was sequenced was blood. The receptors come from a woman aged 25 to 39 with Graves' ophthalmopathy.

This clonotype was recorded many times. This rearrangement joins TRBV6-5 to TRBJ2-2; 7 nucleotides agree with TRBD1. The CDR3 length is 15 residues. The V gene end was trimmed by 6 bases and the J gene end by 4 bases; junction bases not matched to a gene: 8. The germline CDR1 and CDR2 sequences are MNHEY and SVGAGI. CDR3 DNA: TGTGCCAGCAGACAGGGGTCGGTTATCACCGGGGAGCTGTTTTTT. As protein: CASRQGSVITGELFF.

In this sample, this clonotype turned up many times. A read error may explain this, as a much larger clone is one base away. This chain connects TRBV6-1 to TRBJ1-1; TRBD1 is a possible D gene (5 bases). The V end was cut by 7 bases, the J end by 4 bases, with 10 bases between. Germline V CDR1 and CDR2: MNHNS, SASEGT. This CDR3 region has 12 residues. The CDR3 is CASKGYVTEAFF. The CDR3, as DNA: TGTGCCAGCAAGGGGTATGTCACTGAAGCTTTCTTT.

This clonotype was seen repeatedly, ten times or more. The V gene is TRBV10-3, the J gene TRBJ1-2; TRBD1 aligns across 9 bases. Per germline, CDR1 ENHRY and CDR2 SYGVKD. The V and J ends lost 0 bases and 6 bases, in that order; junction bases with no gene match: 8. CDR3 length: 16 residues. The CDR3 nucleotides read TGTGCCATCAGTGAGTCTACCCCGGGACAGGGTAATGGCTACACCTTC. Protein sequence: CAISESTPGQGNGYTF.

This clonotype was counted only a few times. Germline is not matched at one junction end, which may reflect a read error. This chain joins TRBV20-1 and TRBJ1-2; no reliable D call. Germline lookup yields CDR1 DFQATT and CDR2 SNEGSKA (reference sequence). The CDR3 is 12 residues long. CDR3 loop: CSARENNYGYTF. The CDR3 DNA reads TGCAGTGCCAGAGAAAATAACTATGGCTACACCTTC.

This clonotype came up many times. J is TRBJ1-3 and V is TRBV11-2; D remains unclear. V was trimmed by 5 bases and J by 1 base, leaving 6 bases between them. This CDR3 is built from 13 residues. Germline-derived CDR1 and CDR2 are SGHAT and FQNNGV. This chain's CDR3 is CASSPISGNTIYF. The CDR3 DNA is TGTGCCAGCAGCCCCATATCTGGAAACACCATATATTTT. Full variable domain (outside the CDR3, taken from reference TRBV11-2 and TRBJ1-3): EAGVAQSPRYKIIEKRQSVAFWCNPISGHATLYWYQQILGQGPKLLIQFQNNGVVDDSQLPKDRFSAERLKGVDSTLKIQPAKLEDSAVYLCASSPISGNTIYFGEGSWLTVV.

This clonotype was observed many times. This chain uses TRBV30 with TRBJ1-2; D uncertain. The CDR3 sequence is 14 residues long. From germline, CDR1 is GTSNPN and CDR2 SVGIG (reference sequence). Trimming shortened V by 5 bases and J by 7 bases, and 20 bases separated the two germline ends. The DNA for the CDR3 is TGTGCCTGGTTAAAGGGAAACGGGCCCCTTGGCTACACCTTC. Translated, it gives CAWLKGNGPLGYTF.

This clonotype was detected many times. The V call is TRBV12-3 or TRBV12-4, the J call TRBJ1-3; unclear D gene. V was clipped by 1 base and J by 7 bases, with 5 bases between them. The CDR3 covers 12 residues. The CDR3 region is CASSLGYNTIYF. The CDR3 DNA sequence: TGTGCCAGCAGTTTAGGCTACAACACCATATATTTT.

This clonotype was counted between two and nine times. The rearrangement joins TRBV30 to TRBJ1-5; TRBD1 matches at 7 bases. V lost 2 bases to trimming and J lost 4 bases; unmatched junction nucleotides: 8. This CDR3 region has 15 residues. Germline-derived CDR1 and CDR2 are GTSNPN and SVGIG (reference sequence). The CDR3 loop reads CAWSPPSTGNQPQHF. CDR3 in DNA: TGTGCCTGGAGTCCACCCTCGACAGGGAATCAGCCCCAGCATTTT.

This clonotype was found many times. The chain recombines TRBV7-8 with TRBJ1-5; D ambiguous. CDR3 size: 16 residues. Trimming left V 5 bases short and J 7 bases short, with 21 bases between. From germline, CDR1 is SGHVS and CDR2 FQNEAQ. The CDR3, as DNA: TGTGCCAGCAGCATATACAACCGGGTGACGGACCAGCCCCAGCATTTT. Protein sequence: CASSIYNRVTDQPQHF.

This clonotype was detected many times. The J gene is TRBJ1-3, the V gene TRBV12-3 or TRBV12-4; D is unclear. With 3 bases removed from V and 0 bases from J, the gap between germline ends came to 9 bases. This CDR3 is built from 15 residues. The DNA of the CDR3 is TGTGCCAGCAGTTTGACGGAGCACTCTGGAAACACCATATATTTT. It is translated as CASSLTEHSGNTIYF.

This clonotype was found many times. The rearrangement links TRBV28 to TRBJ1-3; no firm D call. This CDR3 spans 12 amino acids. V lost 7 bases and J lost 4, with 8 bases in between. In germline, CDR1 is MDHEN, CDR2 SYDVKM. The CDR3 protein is CASKTAGNTIYF. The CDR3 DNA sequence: TGTGCCAGCAAGACGGCGGGAAACACCATATATTTT.

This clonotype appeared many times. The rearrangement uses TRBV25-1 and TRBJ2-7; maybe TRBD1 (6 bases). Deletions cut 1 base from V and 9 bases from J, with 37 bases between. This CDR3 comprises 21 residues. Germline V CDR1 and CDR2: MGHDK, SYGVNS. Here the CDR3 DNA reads TGTGCCAGCAGTGAATCCAGGGGCCGGGGCAGGGGCGAAAAGGGACACTCTGGGCAGTACTTC. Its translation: CASSESRGRGRGEKGHSGQYF.

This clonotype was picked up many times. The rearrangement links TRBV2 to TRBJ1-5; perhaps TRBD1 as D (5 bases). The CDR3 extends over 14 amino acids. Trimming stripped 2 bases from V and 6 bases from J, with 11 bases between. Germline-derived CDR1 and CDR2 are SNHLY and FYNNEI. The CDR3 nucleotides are TGTGCCAGCAGTGAACAGGGAGGGCGTCAGCCCCAGCATTTT. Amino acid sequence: CASSEQGGRQPQHF.

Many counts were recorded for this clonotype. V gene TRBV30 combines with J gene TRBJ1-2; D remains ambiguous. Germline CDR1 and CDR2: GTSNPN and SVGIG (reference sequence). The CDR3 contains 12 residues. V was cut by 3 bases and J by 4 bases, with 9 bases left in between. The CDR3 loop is CAWRSAGYGYTF. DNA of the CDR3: TGTGCCTGGAGATCGGCAGGCTATGGCTACACCTTC.

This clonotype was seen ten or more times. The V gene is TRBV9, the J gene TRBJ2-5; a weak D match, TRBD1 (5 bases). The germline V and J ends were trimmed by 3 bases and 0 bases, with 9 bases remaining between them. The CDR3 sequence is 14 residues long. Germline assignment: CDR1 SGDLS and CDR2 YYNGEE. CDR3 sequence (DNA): TGTGCCAGCAGCGCTCCGACAGACCAAGAGACCCAGTACTTC. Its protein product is CASSAPTDQETQYF.

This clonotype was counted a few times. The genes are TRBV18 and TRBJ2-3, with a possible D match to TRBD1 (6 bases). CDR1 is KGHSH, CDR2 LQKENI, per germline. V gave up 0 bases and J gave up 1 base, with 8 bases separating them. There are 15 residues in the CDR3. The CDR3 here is CASSPPDRRTDTQYF. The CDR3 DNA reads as TGTGCCAGCTCACCACCCGACAGGCGCACAGATACGCAGTATTTT.

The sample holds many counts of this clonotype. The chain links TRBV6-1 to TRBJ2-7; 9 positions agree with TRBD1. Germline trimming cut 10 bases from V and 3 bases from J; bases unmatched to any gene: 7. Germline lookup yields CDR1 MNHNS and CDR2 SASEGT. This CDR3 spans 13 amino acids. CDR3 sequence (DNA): TGTGCCACCGCCGGGACAGGGAGCTACGAGCAGTACTTC. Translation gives CATAGTGSYEQYF.

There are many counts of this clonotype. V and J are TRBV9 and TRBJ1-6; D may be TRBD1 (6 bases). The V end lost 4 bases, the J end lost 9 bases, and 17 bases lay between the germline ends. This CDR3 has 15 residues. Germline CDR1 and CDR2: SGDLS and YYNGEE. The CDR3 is CASSYNRGEVSPLHF. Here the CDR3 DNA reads TGTGCCAGCAGCTATAATAGGGGGGAGGTTTCACCCCTCCACTTT.

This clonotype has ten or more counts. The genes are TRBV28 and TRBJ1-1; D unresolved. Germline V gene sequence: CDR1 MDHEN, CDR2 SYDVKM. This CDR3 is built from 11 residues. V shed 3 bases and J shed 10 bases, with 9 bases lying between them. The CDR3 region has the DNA TGTGCCAGCAGTTTCGAGCGGAGAGCTTTCTTT. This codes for CASSFERRAFF. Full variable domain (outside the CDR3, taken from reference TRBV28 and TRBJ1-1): DVKVTQSSRYLVKRTGEKVFLECVQDMDHENMFWYRQDPGLGLRLIYFSYDVKMKEKGDIPEGYSVSREKKERFSLILESASTNQTSMYLCASSFERRAFFGQGTRLTVV.